The 15 T cell receptor beta chains in this list originate from one sample, sequenced in a study of T cells in localized non-small cell lung cancer. Repertoires were generated with immunoSEQ multiplex PCR, while TCRdb's copy carries only in-frame clones and drops some. The data show 50,000 or so clones, about 85% seen once. The sample in question was peripheral blood, obtained before any cancer treatment. Receptors originate from a female donor at least 60 years old with stage II squamous cell lung carcinoma.

This clone turned up a few times. DNA of the CDR3: TGTGCCAGCTCCTTTCAGGGGACAGGGGTTCACGAGCAGTACTTC. It encodes CASSFQGTGVHEQYF. This chain connects TRBV18 to TRBJ2-7; the match to TRBD1 covers 10 bases. With 6 bases clipped from V and 5 bases from J, the junction kept 10 bases outside the gene matches. CDR1 is KGHSH, CDR2 LQKENI, per germline. The CDR3 consists of 15 residues.

V is TRBV19 and J is TRBJ2-1; D could derive from TRBD1 or TRBD2 (5 bases each). This CDR3 has 16 residues. Looked up from germline, CDR1 is LNHDA and CDR2 is SQIVND (reference sequence). Trimming cost V 5 bases and J 7 bases, with 21 bases left between them. The chain's CDR3 is CASSYYGTSMGNEQFF. The DNA of the CDR3 is TGTGCCAGTAGTTACTACGGGACCTCCATGGGGAATGAGCAGTTCTTC. Full variable domain (rest looked up from reference TRBV19 and TRBJ2-1): DGGITQSPKYLFRKEGQNVTLSCEQNLNHDAMYWYRQDPGQGLRLIYYSQIVNDFQKGDIAEGYSVSREKKESFPLTVTSAQKNPTAFYLCASSYYGTSMGNEQFFGPGTRLTVL.

This clone showed up just a few times. V is TRBV6-1 and J is TRBJ1-4; 11 bases fit TRBD1. Looked up from germline, CDR1 is MNHNS and CDR2 is SASEGT. V shed 7 bases and J 3 bases; nucleotides not matched to a gene: 4. The CDR3 extends over 15 amino acids. The CDR3 region has the DNA TGTGCCAGCACCGGGACAGGGGGAGCTAATGAAAAACTGTTTTTT. Its protein product is CASTGTGGANEKLFF.

The rearrangement joins TRBV18 to TRBJ1-1; the D gene is possibly TRBD1 (6 bases). There are 13 residues in the CDR3. The V end lost 2 bases, the J end lost 2 bases, and 6 bases lay between the germline ends. Germline assignment: CDR1 KGHSH and CDR2 LQKENI. CDR3 sequence: CASSPGGNTEAFF. The CDR3 DNA is TGTGCCAGCTCACCAGGGGGCAACACTGAAGCTTTCTTT.

V is TRBV18 and J is TRBJ2-2; 9 bases map to TRBD2. With V trimmed by 5 bases and J by 0 bases, 4 bases remained unmatched. The V gene's germline CDR1 is KGHSH and CDR2 LQKENI. This CDR3 has 16 amino acids. As DNA, the CDR3 is TGTGCCAGCTCAGCCCTAGCGGGGTCGAACACCGGGGAGCTGTTTTTT. Translating it yields CASSALAGSNTGELFF. Full variable domain (rest looked up from reference TRBV18 and TRBJ2-2): NAGVMQNPRHLVRRRGQEARLRCSPMKGHSHVYWYRQLPEEGLKFMVYLQKENIIDESGMPKERFSAEFPKEGPSILRIQQVVRGDSAAYFCASSALAGSNTGELFFGEGSRLTVL.

The V gene is TRBV2, the J gene TRBJ2-1; 12 bases agree with TRBD2. CDR1 is SNHLY and CDR2 is FYNNEI in the germline V gene. J was trimmed by 8 bases and V by 6 bases; bases with no gene match: 8. This CDR3 comprises 15 residues. Written as DNA, the CDR3 is TGTGCCAGCAGGCCTAGCGGGGGGGGTAGCTATGAGCAGTTCTTC. Protein product: CASRPSGGGSYEQFF.

The gene calls are TRBV4-1 and TRBJ2-2, with D unclear. The V gene's germline CDR1 is MGHRA and CDR2 YSYEKL. Trimming pared 1 base from V and 2 bases from J, leaving 11 bases between. The CDR3 sequence is 16 residues long. The CDR3 region has the DNA TGCGCCAGCAGCCAAGGGCATGGCAGAAACACCGGGGAGCTGTTTTTT. Translated, it gives CASSQGHGRNTGELFF.

The chain uses TRBV6-4 and TRBJ2-3; the D gene is possibly TRBD1 (6 bases). Germline V gene lookup returns CDR1 MRHNA and CDR2 SNTAGT. V was clipped by 9 bases and J by 2 bases, with 12 bases between them. This CDR3 comprises 13 residues. As DNA, the CDR3 is TGTGCCAGAGGGGGAATCCACACAGATACGCAGTATTTT. Its protein is CARGGIHTDTQYF.

This chain joins TRBV6-5 and TRBJ2-5, with D possibly called TRBD1 or TRBD2 (6 bases each). V was shortened by 6 bases and J by 5 bases, with 19 bases between the two germline ends. Looked up from germline, CDR1 is MNHEY and CDR2 is SVGAGI. The CDR3 has 15 residues. The chain's CDR3 is CASSRGALGGETQYF. CDR3 coding DNA: TGTGCCAGCAGCCGCGGGGCCCTAGGGGGTGAGACCCAGTACTTC.

The chain is built from TRBV19 and TRBJ2-7; D is undetermined. Germline V gene data show CDR1 as LNHDA and CDR2 as SQIVND (reference sequence). This CDR3 region has 12 residues. V was pared by 0 bases and J by 5 bases, with 5 bases between. The CDR3 reads CASSIDRDEQYF. DNA for the CDR3: TGTGCCAGTAGTATAGATAGAGACGAGCAGTACTTC.

CDR3 region: CASSLASGWGGYTF. CDR3 DNA sequence: TGTGCCAGCAGCTTGGCTTCAGGCTGGGGAGGCTACACCTTC. This sequence joins TRBV5-6 and TRBJ1-2; D gene ambiguous. Germline V gives CDR1 SGHDT, CDR2 YYEEEE. The V gene lost 0 bases and the J gene lost 8 bases, with 14 bases spanning the gap. The CDR3 consists of 14 residues. Combining the CDR3 with reference TRBV5-6 and TRBJ1-2 gives the whole variable domain DAGVTQSPTHLIKTRGQQVTLRCSPKSGHDTVSWYQQALGQGPQFIFQYYEEEERQRGNFPDRFSGHQFPNYSSELNVNALLLGDSALYLCASSLASGWGGYTFGSGTRLTVV.

V is TRBV6-1 and J is TRBJ2-7; weak D call: TRBD1 (6 bases). The CDR3 covers 15 residues. The germline V gene has CDR1 MNHNS and CDR2 SASEGT. With 1 base removed from V and 0 bases from J, the gap between germline ends came to 10 bases. The CDR3 here is CASSEGTASSYEQYF. Written as DNA, the CDR3 is TGTGCCAGCAGTGAAGGGACAGCAAGCTCCTACGAGCAGTACTTC.

The CDR3 sequence is CAWSYRTSGGAGEQFF. CDR3 in DNA: TGTGCCTGGAGCTATAGGACTAGCGGGGGGGCCGGTGAGCAGTTCTTC. The V call is TRBV30, the J call TRBJ2-1; 15 nucleotides line up with TRBD2. V was pared by 3 bases and J by 9 bases, with 9 bases of the junction left unmatched. Per the germline V gene, CDR1 is GTSNPN and CDR2 is SVGIG (reference sequence). This CDR3 contains 16 residues.

V is TRBV6-5 and J is TRBJ2-7; 9 nucleotides match TRBD2. The V segment lost 0 bases and the J segment 2 bases; nucleotides outside the gene matches: 5. CDR1 and CDR2 from the germline V gene are MNHEY and SVGAGI. There are 16 residues in the CDR3. This CDR3 is CASSYSRRGGPYEQYF. Written as DNA, the CDR3 is TGTGCCAGCAGTTACTCAAGGCGGGGGGGTCCCTACGAGCAGTACTTC.

The CDR3 is CASSQGLAGGSTEQYF. CDR3 sequence (DNA): TGCGCCAGCAGCCAAGGGTTGGCGGGGGGATCAACCGAGCAGTACTTC. This chain links TRBV4-3 with TRBJ2-7, with 8 bases fitting TRBD2. The CDR3 has 16 residues. After removal of 1 base from V and 6 bases from J, the junction contained 11 bases not matched to a gene. Germline CDR1 and CDR2: LGHNA and YSLEER.